These T cell receptor beta chains were read from a single sample in a study of OX40 agonist ivuxolimab in advanced cancers. Clones were sequenced by immunoSEQ multiplex PCR, and TCRdb holds only the in-frame ones, with some missing. The repertoire holds 150,000 to 170,000 clones, with roughly 94% as singletons. Sequencing used CD4+ or CD8+ T cells sorted from blood, obtained in a trial of the OX40 agonist ivuxolimab. These receptors all come from an adult with an advanced solid tumor such as melanoma, head and neck, liver or kidney cancer. Each CDR3 is given with its conserved first and last residue. D genes are given only for firm matches. For some rows the clone size is stated as once, few or many, or as a class when expanded; others skip it.

V gene	clone size	J gene	D gene	CDR3 DNA	CDR3 protein
TRBV7-2	NA	TRBJ1-5	NA	TGTGCCAGCAGCTTATCAATACAATCGGGTCAGCCCCAGCATTTT	CASSLSIQSGQPQHF
TRBV7-2	NA	TRBJ2-7	TRBD1	TGTGCCAGCAGCTCGCGCCGACAGGGTAAAGAGCAGTACTTC	CASSSRRQGKEQYF
TRBV5-1	NA	TRBJ1-1	TRBD1	TGCGCCAGCAGCGGGGGGACAGGACCCTACACTGAAGCTTTCTTT	CASSGGTGPYTEAFF
TRBV7-3	once	TRBJ1-2	NA	TGTGCCAGCAGCCCCCCGGGAGAAGGGGGCTACACCTTC	CASSPPGEGGYTF
TRBV29-1	NA	TRBJ2-3	TRBD1	TGCAGCGCAGAGGGACAGGAATTTCGAGATACGCAGTATTTT	CSAEGQEFRDTQYF
TRBV7-2	NA	TRBJ2-5	NA	TGTGCCAGCAGCTTAAACGGCGGGACTCGACAAGAGACCCAGTACTTC	CASSLNGGTRQETQYF
TRBV7-4	NA	TRBJ2-5	TRBD1	TGTGCCAGCAGCCCCAGGGGGCGGAAGGAGACCCAGTACTTC	CASSPRGRKETQYF
TRBV2	NA	TRBJ2-3	TRBD2	TGTGCCAGCATCACCCTAGCGGGGGGGCTCACAGATACGCAGTATTTT	CASITLAGGLTDTQYF
TRBV28	NA	TRBJ2-7	NA	TGTGCCAGCAGTGCGACACCCTCCTACGAGCAGTACTTC	CASSATPSYEQYF
TRBV10-3	NA	TRBJ2-3	NA	TGTGCCATCAGTGAGCCAGCGACAGATACGCAGTATTTT	CAISEPATDTQYF
TRBV7-6	NA	TRBJ2-6	NA	TGTGCCAGCAGCCCCAGGGGAACTGGGGCCAACGTCCTGACTTTC	CASSPRGTGANVLTF
TRBV28	NA	TRBJ1-5	TRBD1	TGTGCCAGCAGTTTGGGGACAGGGGGCTATAGTCAGCCCCAGCATTTT	CASSLGTGGYSQPQHF
TRBV19	NA	TRBJ2-3	NA	TGTGCCAGTCGACAGCCGAGCACAGATACGCAGTATTTT	CASRQPSTDTQYF
TRBV6-5	NA	TRBJ1-1	NA	TGTGCCAGCAGCCCTTGGGGTAGGGGCACTGAAGCTTTCTTT	CASSPWGRGTEAFF
TRBV5-1	NA	TRBJ2-3	NA	TGCGCCAGCAGCGCCGGCTTAGGAACAGATACGCAGTATTTT	CASSAGLGTDTQYF
TRBV19	once	TRBJ2-1	TRBD2	TGTGCCAGTAGTACGGCGGGGGGCTACAATGAGCAGTTCTTC	CASSTAGGYNEQFF
TRBV7-2	NA	TRBJ1-5	NA	TGTGCCAGCAGCTTAGATCGGGGGAGGGGTCAGCCCCAGCATTTT	CASSLDRGRGQPQHF
TRBV5-1	NA	TRBJ1-2	NA	TGCGCCAGCAGCCAAGGGTCCGACAGGATCGTCTATGGCTACACCTTC	CASSQGSDRIVYGYTF
TRBV5-1	once	TRBJ2-1	TRBD1	TGCGCCAGCAGCTTCTCCGGGACAGGGGGGAATGAGCAGTTCTTC	CASSFSGTGGNEQFF
TRBV4-1	NA	TRBJ2-6	NA	TGCGCCAGCAGCCAAGAAGCCTACTACTCTGGGGCCAACGTCCTGACTTTC	CASSQEAYYSGANVLTF